This TCR beta chain stems from a study of blood T cell repertoires in COVID-19. V lost 1 base, J lost 3 bases, and 12 bases stayed unmatched. The CDR3 runs to 19 residues. The germline gives CDR1 SGHRS, CDR2 YFSETQ. The table came from immunoSEQ multiplex PCR; TCRdb's copy has only in-frame clones and leaves some out. The data show 120,000 or so clones, approximately 90% seen once. The TCR sequence derives from a man aged 50 or older with acute or convalescent COVID-19. The sample taken for sequencing was peripheral blood. The rearrangement joins TRBV5-1 to TRBJ2-1; 11 nucleotides agree with TRBD2. CDR3 sequence reads: CASSLSSSGRAVDYNEQFF. CDR3 DNA: TGCGCCAGCAGCTTGTCGAGTAGCGGGAGGGCCGTAGACTACAATGAGCAGTTCTTC.